Below, one TCR beta chain is given with its context. The CDR3 runs 16 residues. CDR1 and CDR2 from the germline V gene are MNHEY and SVGEGT. The V and J ends lost 0 bases and 4 bases, in that order; junction bases with no gene match: 6. This sample was taken from a study of CD8 T cells in ankylosing spondylitis. Molecular-barcoded quantitative 5'-RACE produced these TCR beta libraries. MiXCR, run by TCRdb on the 5' RACE reads, gives a single entry per CDR3 protein. The data contain approximately 150,000 distinct CDR3 sequences, approximately 44% of them seen just once; the ten biggest clones take up around 15%.

The TCR sequence derives from a male donor with ankylosing spondylitis. The chain links TRBV6-2 or TRBV6-3 to TRBJ2-7, with 10 bases identical to TRBD2. Source material: synovial fluid, either unsorted or a sorted T cell fraction (not recorded which). Here the CDR3 DNA reads TGTGCCAGCAGTTACTCACTAGCGGGACCCTATTACGAGCAGTACTTC. Translation: CASSYSLAGPYYEQYF.